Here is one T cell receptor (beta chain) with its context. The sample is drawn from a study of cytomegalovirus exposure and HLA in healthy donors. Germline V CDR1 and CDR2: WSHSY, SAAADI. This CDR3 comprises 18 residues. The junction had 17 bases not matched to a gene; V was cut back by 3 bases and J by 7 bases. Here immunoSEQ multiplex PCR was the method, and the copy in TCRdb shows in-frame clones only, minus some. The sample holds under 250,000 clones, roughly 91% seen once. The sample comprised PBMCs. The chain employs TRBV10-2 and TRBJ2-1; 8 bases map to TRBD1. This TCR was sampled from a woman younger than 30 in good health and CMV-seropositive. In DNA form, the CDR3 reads TGCGCCAGCAGTGATGAAGGGGCAGGGGGCGCTTGGGGTAATGAGCAGTTCTTC. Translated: CASSDEGAGGAWGNEQFF.